Below are 23 T cell receptor beta chains sequenced from a single sample in a study of T cell repertoires in cytomegalovirus infection. TCRdb redid the calling of the reads with MiXCR, one entry per CDR3 protein. This table has approximately 30,000 distinct CDR3 sequences, around a fifth appearing once. Their target antigens are unknown. The sequences come from CD8+ T cells from cultured PBMCs, collected from culture after CMV antigen stimulation. These receptors all come from a human donor in good health (CMV status not recorded). Some clones in this sample may be carry-over from other donors' samples.

This clonotype was seen only a few times. The V call is TRBV19, the J call TRBJ2-7; TRBD2 aligns across 7 bases. V was pared by 5 bases and J by 7 bases, with 8 bases of the junction left unmatched. Germline CDR1 reads LNHDA; CDR2 reads SQIVND (reference sequence). CDR3 length equals 13 residues. The CDR3 DNA follows: TGTGCCAGTAGTCCCTATGCCGGGAGGGAGCAGTACTTC. Translating gives CASSPYAGREQYF. Complete variable domain (other parts from reference TRBV19 and TRBJ2-7): DGGITQSPKYLFRKEGQNVTLSCEQNLNHDAMYWYRQDPGQGLRLIYYSQIVNDFQKGDIAEGYSVSREKKESFPLTVTSAQKNPTAFYLCASSPYAGREQYFGPGTRLTVT.

This clonotype was counted ten times or more. The J gene is TRBJ2-1, the V gene TRBV27, with 9 positions matching TRBD1. The V gene end was trimmed by 5 bases and the J gene end by 7 bases; junction bases not matched to a gene: 12. The CDR3 is 16 amino acids. In germline, CDR1 is MNHEY, CDR2 SMNVEV (reference sequence). CDR3 nucleotides: TGTGCCAGCAGTCTTCCGACAGGGGGAGGTAGGAATGAGCAGTTCTTC. It specifies CASSLPTGGGRNEQFF.

V gene TRBV7-6 combines with J gene TRBJ2-3, with TRBD1 matching over 8 bases. This CDR3 is built from 15 residues. V shed 4 bases, J shed 5 bases, and the junction held 8 bases outside the gene matches. Per the germline V gene, CDR1 is SGHVS and CDR2 is FNYEAQ. The CDR3 reads CASSCWTGSEDTQYF. The CDR3, as DNA: TGTGCCAGCAGCTGCTGGACAGGGTCAGAAGATACGCAGTATTTT. Looking up the rest from reference TRBV7-6 and TRBJ2-3 gives the full variable domain: GAGVSQSPRYKVTKRGQDVALRCDPISGHVSLYWYRQALGQGPEFLTYFNYEAQQDKSGLPNDRFSAERPEGSISTLTIQRTEQRDSAMYRCASSCWTGSEDTQYFGPGTRLTVL.

The V call is TRBV6-2 or TRBV6-3, the J call TRBJ2-7; 7 bases agree with TRBD2. This CDR3 is built from 13 residues. With 4 bases clipped from V and 2 bases from J, the junction kept 2 bases outside the gene matches. CDR1 and CDR2 from the germline V gene are MNHEY and SVGEGT. Here the CDR3 reads CASSWGTTYEQYF. The CDR3 DNA reads TGTGCCAGCAGTTGGGGGACTACCTACGAGCAGTACTTC.

This clonotype was seen only a few times. The chain links TRBV28 to TRBJ2-2, with D unclear. The CDR3 has 14 residues. The V and J ends lost 7 bases and 0 bases respectively, with 9 bases between them. Per germline, CDR1 MDHEN and CDR2 SYDVKM. The CDR3 region is CASIARTNTGELFF. CDR3 coding DNA: TGTGCCAGCATCGCCCGAACGAACACCGGGGAGCTGTTTTTT.

The table lists this clonotype with a few counts. The chain has TRBV7-9 and TRBJ1-4; D ambiguous. The CDR3 length is 11 residues. The V gene lost 5 bases and the J gene lost 7 bases, with 5 bases spanning the gap. Germline CDR1 and CDR2: SEHNR and FQNEAQ (reference sequence). The CDR3: CASSPGEKLFF. For the CDR3, the DNA is TGTGCCAGCAGCCCGGGTGAAAAACTGTTTTTT.

This clonotype was detected a few times. The chain is built from TRBV9 and TRBJ2-3, with D perhaps TRBD1 (6 bases). This CDR3 has 16 amino acids. Germline assignment: CDR1 SGDLS and CDR2 YYNGEE. Trimming cost V 0 bases and J 1 base, with 12 bases left between them. The CDR3 DNA sequence: TGTGCCAGCAGCGTAGTAGGGGGATCGGGCACAGATACGCAGTATTTT. Translation: CASSVVGGSGTDTQYF.

This clonotype was seen a few times. The chain uses TRBV7-9 and TRBJ1-1; D remains ambiguous. The CDR3 has 14 amino acids. The germline gives CDR1 SEHNR, CDR2 FQNEAQ (reference sequence). With 1 base removed from V and 6 bases from J, the gap between germline ends came to 12 bases. CDR3 nucleotide sequence: TGTGCCAGCAGCTTAGAGGGAGGGTTCGCTGAAGCTTTCTTT. The encoded protein is CASSLEGGFAEAFF.

This clonotype has just a few counts. The chain is built from TRBV11-1 and TRBJ1-2; TRBD1 matches 7 bases. J gave up 4 bases and V 5 bases, and 4 bases lay outside the gene matches. The CDR3 runs to 13 residues. Germline V gene sequence: CDR1 SGHAT, CDR2 FQDESV (reference sequence). CDR3 in DNA: TGTGCCAGCAGCAACGGGACAGCCTATGGCTACACCTTC. It is translated as CASSNGTAYGYTF.

This clonotype was detected many times. The V call is TRBV7-3, the J call TRBJ2-1; possible D gene TRBD2, 6 bases. The CDR3 is 16 residues long. CDR1 SGHTA and CDR2 FQGTGA come from the germline V gene. V lost 2 bases to trimming and J lost 6 bases, with 17 bases between them. The CDR3 sequence is CASSLYSSAVPNEQFF. In DNA, the CDR3 is TGTGCCAGCAGCTTATATTCTAGCGCTGTCCCCAATGAGCAGTTCTTC.

Many counts were recorded for this clonotype. V usage is TRBV7-2 and J usage is TRBJ1-1, with no clear D. Germline V gene sequence: CDR1 SGHTA, CDR2 FQGNSA. CDR3 size: 14 residues. Trimming left V 5 bases short and J 10 bases short, with 20 bases between. CDR3 sequence reads: CASSQGIVGMAAFF. The CDR3 region has the DNA TGTGCCAGCAGCCAAGGGATTGTCGGTATGGCAGCTTTCTTT.

Turning to this clonotype: A read error may be the cause here, since a much bigger clone is one base away. The rearrangement links TRBV11-3 to TRBJ2-1; no clear D. Germline CDR1 is SGHNT and CDR2 is YENEEA. V was shortened by 5 bases and J by 6 bases, with 2 bases between the two germline ends. The CDR3 is made up of 10 amino acids. For the CDR3, the DNA is TGTGCCAGCAGCCTCAATGAGCAGTTCTTC. It is translated as CASSLNEQFF.

This clonotype was seen a handful of times. This rearrangement joins TRBV6-5 to TRBJ1-3, with 9 positions matching TRBD1. CDR1 MNHEY and CDR2 SVGAGI come from the germline V gene. V shed 6 bases, J shed 4 bases, and the junction held 4 bases outside the gene matches. The CDR3 extends over 14 amino acids. The CDR3 DNA follows: TGTGCCAGCAGACAGGGGGCAGGGGGAAACACCATATATTTT. Its protein is CASRQGAGGNTIYF.

There are many counts of this clonotype. The chain combines TRBV28 with TRBJ2-5; D is uncertain. The CDR3 has 13 amino acids. From germline, CDR1 is MDHEN and CDR2 SYDVKM. Trimming pared 1 base from V and 4 bases from J, leaving 7 bases between. CDR3 amino acids: CASSLYYGETQYF. The CDR3 DNA reads TGTGCCAGCAGTTTATATTATGGAGAGACCCAGTACTTC.

The J gene is TRBJ1-5, the V gene TRBV19; tentative D call: TRBD1 (6 bases). Looked up from germline, CDR1 is LNHDA and CDR2 is SQIVND (reference sequence). CDR3 size: 17 residues. Trimming took off 3 bases at V and 0 bases at J, with 15 bases between the two ends. The CDR3 DNA reads TGTGCCAGTAGTATCCAACCTCGACAGGTTAGCAATCAGCCCCAGCATTTT. Encoded protein: CASSIQPRQVSNQPQHF.

The chain joins TRBV7-9 to TRBJ2-3, with 14 positions matching TRBD2. The V segment lost 4 bases and the J segment 3 bases; nucleotides outside the gene matches: 12. Germline values: CDR1 SEHNR, CDR2 FQNEAQ (reference sequence). This CDR3 has 19 amino acids. The CDR3 loop is CASSWNFGTSGGSTDTQYF. In nucleotides, the CDR3 is TGTGCCAGCAGCTGGAACTTCGGGACTAGCGGGGGAAGTACAGATACGCAGTATTTT.

This clonotype turned up a few times. J is TRBJ2-1 and V is TRBV7-9, with 9 bases lining up with TRBD2. The CDR3 has 17 amino acids. After removal of 0 bases from V and 4 bases from J, the junction contained 7 bases not matched to a gene. CDR1 and CDR2 (germline): SEHNR, FQNEAQ (reference sequence). The CDR3 loop is CASSLASSGKPYNEQFF. Here the CDR3 DNA reads TGTGCCAGCAGCTTAGCGTCTAGCGGGAAACCTTACAATGAGCAGTTCTTC.

This chain uses TRBV7-2 with TRBJ1-2, with unresolved D. V gave up 4 bases and J gave up 8 bases, with 11 bases separating them. CDR3 length: 12 amino acids. Germline CDR1 SGHTA, CDR2 FQGNSA. The CDR3 DNA follows: TGTGCCAGCAGCTATATGGTAGAAGGCTACACCTTC. Amino acids: CASSYMVEGYTF.

This clonotype was observed a few times. The chain recombines TRBV7-3 with TRBJ2-1, with 9 positions matching TRBD1. Germline-derived CDR1 and CDR2 are SGHTA and FQGTGA. The J segment lost 2 bases and the V segment lost 5 bases, leaving 10 bases of the junction unmatched. The CDR3 is 17 residues long. DNA of the CDR3: TGTGCCAGCAGCCCTGCCCGGGGACAGGGCACCTACAATGAGCAGTTCTTC. This sequence encodes CASSPARGQGTYNEQFF.

This clonotype was counted only a few times. The chain joins TRBV15 to TRBJ1-3; 7 bases align to TRBD1. The CDR3 sequence is 15 residues long. The germline CDR1 and CDR2 sequences are LNHNV and YYDKDF (reference sequence). V lost 5 bases, J lost 0 bases, and 4 bases stayed unmatched. The CDR3 coding sequence is TGTGCCACCAGCGCTGGGACAGTCTCTGGAAACACCATATATTTT. Protein sequence: CATSAGTVSGNTIYF.

This chain joins TRBV27 and TRBJ1-2; D is uncertain. CDR3 length: 13 residues. Germline V gives CDR1 MNHEY, CDR2 SMNVEV (reference sequence). V was trimmed by 3 bases and J by 1 base, leaving 6 bases between them. CDR3 sequence (DNA): TGTGCCAGCAGTTTTCCGGGTAACTATGGCTACACCTTC. It specifies CASSFPGNYGYTF.

In its sample, this clonotype was seen a few times. The chain uses TRBV7-6 and TRBJ2-3; D may be TRBD1 (6 bases). There are 15 residues in the CDR3. Germline CDR1 SGHVS, CDR2 FNYEAQ. V shed 4 bases and J shed 0 bases, with 11 bases lying between them. The CDR3 is CASSSGTPSTDTQYF. The CDR3 DNA follows: TGTGCCAGCAGCTCCGGGACACCGAGCACAGATACGCAGTATTTT.

This clonotype showed up just a few times. The chain recombines TRBV6-1 with TRBJ2-2; D is uncertain. Per the germline V gene, CDR1 is MNHNS and CDR2 is SASEGT. Deletions cut 7 bases from V and 7 bases from J, with 10 bases between. The CDR3 is made up of 12 amino acids. In DNA, the CDR3 is TGTGCCAGCAATAGTGAGGTCGGGGAGCTGTTTTTT. Translation gives CASNSEVGELFF.